The 24 T cell receptor beta chains presented below share a single source sample, sequenced in a study of read filtering for tumor transcriptome and immune sequencing. The library was built from about 370 ng RNA with molecular barcoded adaptors for alpha/delta and beta/gamma chains. TCRdb itself ran the reads through MiXCR, one entry per CDR3 protein. The sample consists of tens of thousands of distinct CDR3 sequences, roughly 21% of them appearing once. The sequenced sample consisted of a population of CD138-negative cells sorted from bone marrow. The receptor source for this set is a donor at least 40 years old with multiple myeloma.

This clonotype appeared a few times. The rearrangement joins TRBV28 to TRBJ1-1; no clear D. The germline V and J ends were trimmed by 4 bases and 3 bases, with 21 bases remaining between them. This CDR3 has 17 residues. Germline loops: CDR1 MDHEN, CDR2 SYDVKM. In nucleotides, the CDR3 is TGTGCCAGCAGTTCACCTTTAGACATTCAGAAGGACACTGAAGCTTTCTTT. Translated, it gives CASSSPLDIQKDTEAFF.

This clonotype was picked up many times. The V and J genes are TRBV11-2 and TRBJ2-5; D ambiguous. V lost 2 bases and J lost 4, with 2 bases in between. The length of the CDR3 is 11 residues. Germline CDR1 and CDR2: SGHAT and FQNNGV. CDR3 nucleotides: TGTGCCAGCAGCTTAACAGAGACCCAGTACTTC. It yields the protein CASSLTETQYF.

This clonotype came up many times. The chain uses TRBV14 and TRBJ2-1; 10 positions agree with TRBD1. This CDR3 comprises 15 residues. The V and J ends lost 6 bases and 3 bases, in that order; junction bases with no gene match: 5. Germline loops: CDR1 SGHDN, CDR2 FVKESK. The CDR3 is CASSPTGGDYNEQFF. The CDR3 DNA is TGTGCCAGCAGTCCGACAGGGGGCGACTACAATGAGCAGTTCTTC. Full variable domain (rest looked up from reference TRBV14 and TRBJ2-1): EAGVTQFPSHSVIEKGQTVTLRCDPISGHDNLYWYRRVMGKEIKFLLHFVKESKQDESGMPNNRFLAERTGGTYSTLKVQPAELEDSGVYFCASSPTGGDYNEQFFGPGTRLTVL.

Ten or more counts support this clonotype. This chain links TRBV5-1 with TRBJ2-7, with D perhaps matching TRBD1 (5 bases). There are 14 residues in the CDR3. V lost 5 bases to trimming and J lost 1 base, with 13 bases between them. Germline assignment: CDR1 SGHRS and CDR2 YFSETQ. CDR3 sequence reads: CASRRQRDSYEQYF. Written as DNA, the CDR3 is TGCGCCAGCAGAAGACAGAGAGATTCCTACGAGCAGTACTTC.

This clonotype was picked up many times. This chain links TRBV5-1 with TRBJ1-5; D may be TRBD1 (5 bases). CDR3 length equals 13 residues. Looked up from germline, CDR1 is SGHRS and CDR2 is YFSETQ. Trimming removed 2 bases at V and 6 bases at J, with 9 bases between. CDR3 nucleotide sequence: TGCGCCAGCAGCTTAGGGGTTTCTCAGCCCCAGCATTTT. Its translation is CASSLGVSQPQHF.

About this clonotype itself: A much larger clone is a single base away; this may be a read error. This chain connects TRBV2 to TRBJ1-4; D is uncertain. The germline V gene encodes CDR1 SNHLY and CDR2 FYNNEI. This CDR3 is 15 amino acids long. In DNA form, the CDR3 reads TGTGCCAGCGCGAACCTAGCGGCCGAGGGAGATACGCATTATTTT. Protein: CASANLAAEGDTHYF.

The rearrangement joins TRBV7-3 to TRBJ2-2; possible D gene TRBD1, 6 bases. The CDR3 length is 16 residues. The germline gives CDR1 SGHTA, CDR2 FQGTGA. V lost 4 bases to trimming and J lost 5 bases, with 17 bases between them. DNA of the CDR3: TGTGCCAGCAGCTCGAGGGCAGGACAGTCAACCGGGGAGCTGTTTTTT. Protein product: CASSSRAGQSTGELFF.

As concerns this clonotype: A clone one base away is much larger, so this may be a read error. This sequence joins TRBV7-6 and TRBJ1-5; no clear D. The germline V gene encodes CDR1 SGHVS and CDR2 FNYEAQ. With 6 bases removed from V and 3 bases from J, the gap between germline ends came to 15 bases. The CDR3 runs 15 residues. CDR3 nucleotides: TGTGCCAGCAGTCGGACGGGCGTGGTCAATCAGCCCCAGCATTTT. Translated, it gives CASSRTGVVNQPQHF.

This clonotype was seen many times. The gene calls are TRBV11-2 and TRBJ2-2, with D perhaps TRBD1 (6 bases). The V end lost 5 bases, the J end lost 0 bases, and 13 bases lay between the germline ends. CDR3 length: 16 residues. From germline, CDR1 is SGHAT and CDR2 FQNNGV. This CDR3 is CASSPAQGTNTGELFF. CDR3 nucleotide sequence: TGTGCCAGCAGCCCGGCCCAGGGGACGAACACCGGGGAGCTGTTTTTT.

This clonotype appeared many times. The chain uses TRBV3-1 and TRBJ2-1; D is possibly TRBD1 (5 bases). Deletions cut 0 bases from V and 8 bases from J, with 14 bases between. Germline V lookup: CDR1 LGHDT, CDR2 YNNKEL (reference sequence). The CDR3 is made up of 15 amino acids. In DNA form, the CDR3 reads TGTGCCAGCAGCCAAGACGGACATGGAGTCGATGAGCAGTTCTTC. Protein: CASSQDGHGVDEQFF.

This clonotype turned up a few times. The chain has TRBV24-1 and TRBJ1-1, with D tentatively TRBD1 (5 bases). Trimming took off 3 bases at V and 4 bases at J, with 8 bases between the two ends. The CDR3 consists of 13 residues. Germline CDR1 KGHDR, CDR2 SFDVKD. CDR3 DNA: TGTGCCACCAGTGATGGGGGATTCACTGAAGCTTTCTTT. The encoded protein is CATSDGGFTEAFF.

This clonotype came up many times. The V gene is TRBV2, the J gene TRBJ1-1; D remains unclear. Germline CDR1 reads SNHLY; CDR2 reads FYNNEI. The V end was cut by 4 bases, the J end by 11 bases, with 14 bases between. This CDR3 contains 12 residues. Written as DNA, the CDR3 is TGTGCCAGCAGTGTTGGAGTTGGTAGGGCTTTCTTT. It yields the protein CASSVGVGRAFF.

The table lists this clonotype with a few counts. The chain links TRBV4-1 to TRBJ1-2; D uncertain. The CDR3 runs 14 residues. CDR1 and CDR2 from the germline V gene are MGHRA and YSYEKL. V lost 6 bases and J 2 bases, leaving 13 bases between the germline ends. The CDR3 DNA sequence: TGCGCCAGCAGACCCGGTTATAGCAACTATGGCTACACCTTC. Protein: CASRPGYSNYGYTF.

Concerning this clonotype itself: With a much larger clone just one base away, this may be a read error. The CDR3 loop reads CASTLRGDETQYF. CDR3 coding DNA: TGTGCCAGCACTCTGAGAGGGGACGAGACCCAGTACTTC. The chain recombines TRBV5-4 with TRBJ2-5; D could derive from TRBD1 or TRBD2 (5 bases each). Germline loops: CDR1 SGHNT, CDR2 YYREEE (reference sequence). The V end was cut by 6 bases, the J end by 5 bases, with 14 bases between. The CDR3 has 13 amino acids.

The gene calls are TRBV12-3 or TRBV12-4 and TRBJ1-3, with 8 bases matching TRBD1. The ends lost 4 bases at V and 2 bases at J; junction bases unmatched: 10. CDR3 length: 17 residues. The CDR3 DNA is TGTGCCAGCAGTTCCACCACAGACAGGGGTGCTGGAAACACCATATATTTT. Its protein product is CASSSTTDRGAGNTIYF.

This clonotype was counted ten times or more. This chain links TRBV5-1 with TRBJ2-1; no clear D gene. CDR1 is SGHRS and CDR2 is YFSETQ in the germline V gene. Trimming removed 2 bases from V and 9 bases from J, with 18 bases in between. There are 15 residues in the CDR3. CDR3 region: CASSFDPQDGGEQFF. The CDR3 nucleotides are TGCGCCAGCAGCTTCGACCCCCAAGATGGTGGTGAGCAGTTCTTC.

This clonotype was seen ten or more times. The chain uses TRBV19 and TRBJ2-7; the D is unclear. V was shortened by 4 bases and J by 3 bases, with 4 bases between the two germline ends. Germline CDR1 LNHDA, CDR2 SQIVND (reference sequence). This CDR3 is 11 amino acids long. The CDR3: CASSNLYEQYF. The DNA of the CDR3 is TGTGCCAGTAGTAACCTCTACGAGCAGTACTTC.

This clonotype was detected ten times or more. V gene TRBV7-9 combines with J gene TRBJ2-3; no clear D. CDR1 and CDR2 (germline): SEHNR, FQNEAQ (reference sequence). Trimming left V 4 bases short and J 6 bases short, with 14 bases between. The CDR3 totals 14 residues. The DNA for the CDR3 is TGTGCCAGCAGCTCCCCCACCGTATCCGATACGCAGTATTTT. Protein sequence: CASSSPTVSDTQYF.

As for this clonotype: A much larger clone differs by one base, so this may be a read error. Given the absence of the conserved phenylalanine or tryptophan at the CDR3 end, a read error is likely. In DNA form, the CDR3 reads TGCGCCAGCAGCTTGTCGGAAACAGATACGCAGTATTCT. This encodes CASSLSETDTQYS. V and J are TRBV5-1 and TRBJ2-3; D remains ambiguous. The CDR3 loop spans 13 amino acids. V was trimmed by 1 base and J by 3 bases, leaving 6 bases between them. Germline V gives CDR1 SGHRS, CDR2 YFSETQ.

About this clonotype itself: It may be a read error: a sequence one base away is much more abundant. This is likely a read error, given that the CDR3 carries no conserved phenylalanine or tryptophan at its end. The J gene is TRBJ1-1, the V gene TRBV28, with TRBD1 identical over 7 bases. Trimming at V came to 0 bases and at J to 5 bases, leaving 3 bases not matched to a gene. The germline V gene has CDR1 MDHEN and CDR2 SYDVKM. This CDR3 is built from 14 residues. This CDR3 reads CASSLWQGGTEAFS. In DNA form, the CDR3 reads TGTGCCAGCAGTTTATGGCAGGGGGGGACTGAAGCTTTCTCT.

This clonotype appeared many times. The gene calls are TRBV29-1 and TRBJ2-5, with TRBD2 identical over 8 bases. CDR3 length: 13 amino acids. From germline, CDR1 is SQVTM and CDR2 ANQGSEA. Trimming cost V 6 bases and J 5 bases; bases outside gene matches: 8. The CDR3 region has the DNA TGCAGCGTCCCTTCCGGGGGGGAGGAGACCCAGTACTTC. Its protein is CSVPSGGEETQYF.

This clonotype was seen many times. V gene TRBV2 combines with J gene TRBJ2-5; D call uncertain. The V end was cut by 4 bases, the J end by 2 bases, with 5 bases between. The CDR3 runs to 12 residues. Germline V CDR1 and CDR2: SNHLY, FYNNEI. The CDR3 sequence: CASSVRQETQYF. CDR3 DNA sequence: TGTGCCAGCAGTGTTAGACAAGAGACCCAGTACTTC.

This clonotype came up many times. The rearrangement joins TRBV6-6 to TRBJ1-6; 7 positions agree with TRBD1. The CDR3 sequence is 15 residues long. Germline V CDR1 and CDR2: MNHNY, SVGAGI (reference sequence). The junction had 5 bases not matched to a gene; V was cut back by 2 bases and J by 7 bases. This CDR3 is CASSYDREVNSPLHF. In nucleotides, the CDR3 is TGTGCCAGCAGTTACGACAGGGAAGTCAATTCACCCCTCCACTTT.

The chain joins TRBV7-9 to TRBJ1-2, with D perhaps matching TRBD1 (6 bases). This CDR3 contains 12 residues. V lost 3 bases to trimming and J lost 7 bases, with 9 bases between them. CDR1 is SEHNR, CDR2 FQNEAQ, per germline (reference sequence). CDR3 region: CASSLTGLGYTF. DNA for the CDR3: TGTGCCAGCAGCTTGACAGGCCTTGGCTACACCTTC.